The entry below gives a single T cell receptor (beta chain) sequence along with its context. It lacks a known antigen. No quality values exist for individual bases; no much larger clone is one base distant. RNA was isolated from bulk, unsorted tissue, and RNA quality was assessed with a NanoDrop ND-1000 and an Agilent 2100. The donors were newly diagnosed lung cancer patients admitted for thoracic surgery in China from August to November 2014 who had not received prior chemotherapy. Patients who had received previous radiotherapy or chemotherapy, or who had another concurrent cancer, were excluded from the study. Pieces of surgical tissue measuring about 1-2.1 cm3 were kept in RNAlater solution and held at -80 degrees C until needed. The library was made by multiplex PCR. Sequencing took place on an Illumina HiSeq 2500. TCRbeta libraries were built by three rounds of nested PCR using primers (Table S4), following protocols modified from ARM-PCR. Before sequencing, PCR products in the 200-500 bp range were cut out of the gel and cleaned up using the QIAquick gel extraction kit. As for how the authors treated the data: Trimmomatic was used to clean the reads, FLASH was used to merge the reads into complete CDR3 sequences, and MiTCR was used to assign the reads to V(D)J germline segments. Clonal diversity was computed as the inverse Simpson's index with VDJtools. Productive reads were defined as in-frame sequences without a premature stop codon. TCRdb reprocessed the public reads (quality trimming at Q25 with fastp, clone calling with MiXCR) and kept in-frame beta chains. CDR3 protein sequences are deduplicated, and each keeps its most common genes and DNA. The V and J calls and clone size are TCRdb's, not the authors'. A total of 81,000 or so distinct CDR3 sequences appear in this sample, roughly 80% of them only once. 13% of the sample goes to the ten largest clones.

These data are taken from a study of tumor and adjacent non-tumor tissue in lung cancer (dated by TCRdb to 2016 to 2019). General notes on the study: Of the cohort, 11 to 12 patients had adenocarcinoma, 2 had squamous cell carcinoma and 1 had small cell lung cancer. Among the approximately 15 patients, ages ranged from about 30 to 80 years, around ten were men and 5 were women, and disease was TNM stage I to III. Sequencing generated a total of approximately 130,000,000 productive TCRbeta reads, averaging approximately 3.8 million reads per sample. The study compared bulk TCRbeta repertoires from lung tumor tissue and matched distant non-tumor lung tissue of some 15 lung cancer patients. Under 35 paired specimens, one tumor and one normal lung sample per patient, were profiled by TCRbeta CDR3 sequencing.

The paper as a whole reports these results and caveats: Neither the sequencing platform nor unique molecular identifiers are named or mentioned anywhere in the methods. TCR diversity (inverse Simpson) was significantly higher in tumor than in normal lung tissue (approximately 440 vs 150, P = 0.0075, Mann-Whitney U test). Because peripheral blood was not sequenced, blood TCRbeta repertoires in the lung cancer patients of the study were not examined. Younger patients had significantly higher TCR diversity, and higher tumor TCR diversity was associated with shorter overall and disease-free survival. The cohort had only around 14 patients, and the authors noted that larger samples and more detailed clinical data are needed. The top 100 clones made up a significantly larger cumulative share of the repertoire in normal lung than in tumor tissue.

Sequences MNHEY (CDR1) and SVGEGT (CDR2) are obtained from the germline V gene. The cysteine opens and the phenylalanine closes a CDR3 of 13 amino acids. Only the CDR3 part of the read is kept: 39 bases, read in frame from the first base. The V end gives up 5 bases and the J end 8 bases, leaving 6 bases in the junction not matched to a gene. The sample comprised lung tumor tissue. This chain joins TRBV6-2 or TRBV6-3 to TRBJ2-1; TRBD2 matches 7 bases in the middle. The TCR originated in a woman aged 50 to 60 with non-small cell lung cancer. Here the CDR3 is given as CASSGGGLYEQFF. The DNA sequence reads TGTGCCAGCAGTGGGGGAGGGCTTTATGAGCAGTTCTTC.